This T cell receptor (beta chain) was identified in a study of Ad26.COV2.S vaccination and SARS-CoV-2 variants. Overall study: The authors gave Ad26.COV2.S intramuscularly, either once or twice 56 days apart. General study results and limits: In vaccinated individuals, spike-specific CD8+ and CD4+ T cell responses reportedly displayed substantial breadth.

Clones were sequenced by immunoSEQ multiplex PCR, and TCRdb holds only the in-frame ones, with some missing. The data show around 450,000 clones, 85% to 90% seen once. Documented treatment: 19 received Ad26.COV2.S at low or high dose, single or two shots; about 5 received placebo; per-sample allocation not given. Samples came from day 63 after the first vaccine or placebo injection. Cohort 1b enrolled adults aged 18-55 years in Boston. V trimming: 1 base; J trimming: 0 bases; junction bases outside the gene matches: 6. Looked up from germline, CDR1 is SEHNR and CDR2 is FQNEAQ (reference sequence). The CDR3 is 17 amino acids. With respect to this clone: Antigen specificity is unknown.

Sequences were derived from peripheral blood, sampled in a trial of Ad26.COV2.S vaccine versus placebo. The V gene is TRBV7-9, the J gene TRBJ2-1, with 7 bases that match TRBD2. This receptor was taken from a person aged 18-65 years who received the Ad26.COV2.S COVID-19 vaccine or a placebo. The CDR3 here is CASSLVTGGSSYNEQFF. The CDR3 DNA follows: TGTGCCAGCAGCTTAGTAACGGGCGGGAGCTCCTACAATGAGCAGTTCTTC.